Presented here are 11 T cell receptor beta chains from one specimen sequenced in a study of blood T cell repertoires in COVID-19. TCRdb keeps only in-frame clones here, not all; method: immunoSEQ multiplex PCR. Here the sample spans about 250,000 clones, around 90% being singletons. Sequencing was carried out using peripheral blood. The receptor source for this set is a woman in her forties who had recovered from COVID-19.

V is TRBV7-8 and J is TRBJ2-7, with 9 bases aligning to TRBD1. The germline V gene encodes CDR1 SGHVS and CDR2 FQNEAQ. The ends lost 3 bases at V and 3 bases at J; junction bases unmatched: 12. The CDR3 runs 17 residues. CDR3: CASSFWTGTGINYEQYF. The CDR3, as DNA: TGTGCCAGCAGCTTCTGGACCGGGACAGGGATAAACTACGAGCAGTACTTC. The full variable domain, with the rest looked up from reference TRBV7-8 and TRBJ2-7, is GAGVSQSPRYKVAKRGQDVALRCDPISGHVSLFWYQQALGQGPEFLTYFQNEAQLDKSGLPSDRFFAERPEGSVSTLKIQRTQQEDSAVYLCASSFWTGTGINYEQYFGPGTRLTVT.

V is TRBV7-3 and J is TRBJ2-2; D not certain. Trimming removed 2 bases at V and 1 base at J, with 5 bases between. The CDR3 consists of 14 residues. Germline V lookup: CDR1 SGHTA, CDR2 FQGTGA. The CDR3 loop is CASSLGENTGELFF. The CDR3 DNA reads as TGTGCCAGCAGCTTAGGAGAGAACACCGGGGAGCTGTTTTTT.

The rearrangement links TRBV11-3 to TRBJ2-3, with 7 positions matching TRBD1. Germline CDR1 reads SGHNT; CDR2 reads YENEEA. The CDR3 totals 12 residues. The V gene end was trimmed by 5 bases and the J gene end by 7 bases; junction bases not matched to a gene: 3. DNA for the CDR3: TGTGCCAGCAGCCGGACAGGCAATACGCAGTATTTT. As protein: CASSRTGNTQYF.

The V gene is TRBV5-1, the J gene TRBJ2-7, with TRBD2 matching 10 bases. The V gene's germline CDR1 is SGHRS and CDR2 YFSETQ. With V trimmed by 0 bases and J by 6 bases, 9 bases remained unmatched. The CDR3 loop spans 16 amino acids. CDR3 sequence (DNA): TGCGCCAGCAGCTTGGGGGACAGCGGGAGGGCCGGCGAGCAGTACTTC. Translating it yields CASSLGDSGRAGEQYF.

The J gene is TRBJ1-1, the V gene TRBV11-3; possibly TRBD1 for D (6 bases). V dropped 5 bases and J dropped 5 bases, with 12 bases sitting between them. Looked up from germline, CDR1 is SGHNT and CDR2 is YENEEA. The CDR3 has 13 residues. CDR3 coding DNA: TGTGCCAGCAGCGCAGGGGCCGGGACTGAAGCTTTCTTT. Its protein is CASSAGAGTEAFF. Looking up the rest from reference TRBV11-3 and TRBJ1-1 gives the full variable domain: EAGVVQSPRYKIIEKKQPVAFWCNPISGHNTLYWYLQNLGQGPELLIRYENEEAVDDSQLPKDRFSAERLKGVDSTLKIQPAELGDSAVYLCASSAGAGTEAFFGQGTRLTVV.

The rearrangement joins TRBV12-3 or TRBV12-4 to TRBJ1-2, with TRBD1 as a possible D gene (6 bases). The CDR3 is made up of 13 amino acids. The V gene lost 5 bases and the J gene lost 7 bases, with 14 bases spanning the gap. Here the CDR3 reads CASSEGGMGGYTF. As DNA, the CDR3 is TGTGCCAGCAGTGAGGGGGGGATGGGTGGCTACACCTTC.

The V and J genes are TRBV5-1 and TRBJ2-3; no reliable D call. The germline CDR1 and CDR2 sequences are SGHRS and YFSETQ. V was clipped by 4 bases and J by 1 base, with 16 bases between them. The CDR3 loop spans 16 amino acids. This CDR3 is CASSLAPTVGTDTQYF. As DNA, the CDR3 is TGCGCCAGCAGCCTGGCCCCCACGGTTGGCACAGATACGCAGTATTTT.

The chain combines TRBV6-5 with TRBJ2-3; D remains ambiguous. There are 14 residues in the CDR3. The V and J ends lost 4 bases and 0 bases respectively, with 8 bases between them. Germline V gives CDR1 MNHEY, CDR2 SVGAGI. CDR3 in DNA: TGTGCCAGCAGTTTCGCGACTAGCACAGATACGCAGTATTTT. Its protein is CASSFATSTDTQYF.

The chain links TRBV6-6 to TRBJ2-6, with 12 bases identical to TRBD2. This CDR3 is 17 amino acids long. V shed 5 bases, J shed 0 bases, and the junction held 2 bases outside the gene matches. CDR1 and CDR2 (germline): MNHNY, SVGAGI (reference sequence). The CDR3 protein is CASSQTSGGSGANVLTF. In DNA, the CDR3 is TGTGCCAGCAGTCAGACTAGCGGGGGCTCTGGGGCCAACGTCCTGACTTTC.

The chain couples TRBV28 to TRBJ2-1; D remains ambiguous. From germline, CDR1 is MDHEN and CDR2 SYDVKM. Trimming cost V 6 bases and J 6 bases, with 21 bases left between them. The CDR3 covers 16 residues. The CDR3 loop is CASSLVLSVGSNEQFF. As DNA, the CDR3 is TGTGCCAGCAGCCTAGTTCTTAGTGTCGGTAGCAATGAGCAGTTCTTC.

Concerning this clone itself: The limits of the CDR3 on the DNA are not certain, so only TCRdb's listed CDR3 is given. The chain recombines TRBV24-1 with TRBJ2-5; TRBD1 reflects the table's D call only, with no check against the DNA. Germline loops: CDR1 KGHDR, CDR2 SFDVKD. The CDR3 spans 13 residues, counting both ends. CDR3 residues: CATSVPDQETQYF.